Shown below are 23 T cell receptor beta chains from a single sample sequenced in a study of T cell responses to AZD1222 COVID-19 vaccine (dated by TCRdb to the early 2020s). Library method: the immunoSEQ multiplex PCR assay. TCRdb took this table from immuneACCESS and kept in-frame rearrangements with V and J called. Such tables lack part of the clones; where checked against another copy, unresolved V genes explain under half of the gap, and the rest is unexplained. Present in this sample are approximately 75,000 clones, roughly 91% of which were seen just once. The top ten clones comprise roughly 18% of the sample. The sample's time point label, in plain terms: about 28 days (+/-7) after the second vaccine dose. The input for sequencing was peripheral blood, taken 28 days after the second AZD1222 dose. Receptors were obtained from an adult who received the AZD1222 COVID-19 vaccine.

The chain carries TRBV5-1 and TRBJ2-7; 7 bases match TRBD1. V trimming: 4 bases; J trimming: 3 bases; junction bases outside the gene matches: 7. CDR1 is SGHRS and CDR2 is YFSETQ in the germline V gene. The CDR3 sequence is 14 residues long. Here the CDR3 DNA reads TGCGCCAGCAGCGCCCAGGGGGAAGTCTACGAGCAGTACTTC. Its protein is CASSAQGEVYEQYF. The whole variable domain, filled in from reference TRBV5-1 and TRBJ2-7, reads KAGVTQTPRYLIKTRGQQVTLSCSPISGHRSVSWYQQTPGQGLQFLFEYFSETQRNKGNFPGRFSGRQFSNSRSEMNVSTLELGDSALYLCASSAQGEVYEQYFGPGTRLTVT.

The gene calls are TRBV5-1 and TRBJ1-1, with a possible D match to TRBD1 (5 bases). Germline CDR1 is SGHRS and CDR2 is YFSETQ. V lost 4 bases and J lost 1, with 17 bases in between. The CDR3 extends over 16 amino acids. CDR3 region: CASSHKRDGGNTEAFF. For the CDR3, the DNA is TGCGCCAGCAGCCACAAACGGGACGGGGGGAACACTGAAGCTTTCTTT.

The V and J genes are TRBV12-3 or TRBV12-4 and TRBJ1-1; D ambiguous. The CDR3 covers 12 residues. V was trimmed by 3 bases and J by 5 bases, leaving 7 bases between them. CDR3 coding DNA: TGTGCCAGCAGTTTGGAGGAGACTGAAGCTTTCTTT. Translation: CASSLEETEAFF.

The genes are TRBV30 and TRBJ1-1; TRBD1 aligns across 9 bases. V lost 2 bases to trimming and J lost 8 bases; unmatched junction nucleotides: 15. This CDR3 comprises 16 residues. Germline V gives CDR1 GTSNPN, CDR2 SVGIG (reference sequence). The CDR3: CAWSSGTGLTTGEAFF. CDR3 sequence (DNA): TGTGCCTGGAGTTCAGGGACAGGGCTCACAACTGGGGAAGCTTTCTTT. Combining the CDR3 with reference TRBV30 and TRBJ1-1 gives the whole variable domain SQTIHQWPATLVQPVGSPLSLECTVEGTSNPNLYWYRQAAGRGLQLLFYSVGIGQISSEVPQNLSASRPQDRQFILSSKKLLLSDSGFYLCAWSSGTGLTTGEAFFGQGTRLTVV.

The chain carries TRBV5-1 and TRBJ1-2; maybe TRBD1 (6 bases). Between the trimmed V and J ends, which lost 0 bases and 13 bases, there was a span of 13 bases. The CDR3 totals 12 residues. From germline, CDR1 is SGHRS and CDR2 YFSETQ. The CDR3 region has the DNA TGCGCCAGCAGCTTGGGGAAGGGGGAAATCACCTTC. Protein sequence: CASSLGKGEITF.

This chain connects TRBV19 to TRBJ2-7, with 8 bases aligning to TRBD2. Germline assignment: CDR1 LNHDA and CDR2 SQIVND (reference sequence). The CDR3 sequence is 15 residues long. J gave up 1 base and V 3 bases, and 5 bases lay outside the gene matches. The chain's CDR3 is CASSIRRGESYEQYF. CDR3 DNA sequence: TGTGCCAGTAGTATCCGGCGGGGGGAATCCTACGAGCAGTACTTC.

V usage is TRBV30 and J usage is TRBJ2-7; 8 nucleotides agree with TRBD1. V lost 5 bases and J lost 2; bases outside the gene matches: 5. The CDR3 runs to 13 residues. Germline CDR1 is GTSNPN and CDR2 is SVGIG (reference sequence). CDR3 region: CAWGQGPTYEQYF. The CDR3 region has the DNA TGTGCCTGGGGACAGGGCCCCACCTACGAGCAGTACTTC.

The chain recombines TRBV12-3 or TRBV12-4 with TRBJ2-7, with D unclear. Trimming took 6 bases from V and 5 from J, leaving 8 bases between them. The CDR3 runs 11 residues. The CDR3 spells CASRKLHEQYF. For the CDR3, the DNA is TGTGCCAGCAGAAAGCTTCACGAGCAGTACTTC.

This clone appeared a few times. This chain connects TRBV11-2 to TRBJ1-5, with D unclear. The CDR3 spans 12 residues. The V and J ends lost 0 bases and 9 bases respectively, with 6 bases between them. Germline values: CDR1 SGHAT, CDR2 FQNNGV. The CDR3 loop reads CASSLDGGPQHF. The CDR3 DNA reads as TGTGCCAGCAGCTTAGACGGTGGGCCCCAGCATTTT.

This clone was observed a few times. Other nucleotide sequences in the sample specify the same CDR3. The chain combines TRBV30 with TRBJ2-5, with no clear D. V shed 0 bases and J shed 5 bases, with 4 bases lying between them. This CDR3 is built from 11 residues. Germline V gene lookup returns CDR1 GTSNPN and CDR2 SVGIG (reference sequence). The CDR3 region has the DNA TGTGCCTGGAGTGTGCGGGAGACCCAGTACTTC. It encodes CAWSVRETQYF.

Here the CDR3 reads CSVESGYKGYTF. In DNA form, the CDR3 reads TGCAGCGTTGAATCTGGGTATAAGGGCTACACCTTC. V and J are TRBV29-1 and TRBJ1-2, with D unclear. The CDR3 spans 12 residues. CDR1 SQVTM and CDR2 ANQGSEA come from the germline V gene. V was cut by 2 bases and J by 8 bases, with 12 bases left in between.

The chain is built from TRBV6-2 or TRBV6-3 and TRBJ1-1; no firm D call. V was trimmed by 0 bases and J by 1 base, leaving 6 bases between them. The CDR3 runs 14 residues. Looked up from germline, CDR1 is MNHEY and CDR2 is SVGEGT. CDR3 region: CASSYSYANTEAFF. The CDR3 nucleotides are TGTGCCAGCAGTTACTCGTACGCGAACACTGAAGCTTTCTTT.

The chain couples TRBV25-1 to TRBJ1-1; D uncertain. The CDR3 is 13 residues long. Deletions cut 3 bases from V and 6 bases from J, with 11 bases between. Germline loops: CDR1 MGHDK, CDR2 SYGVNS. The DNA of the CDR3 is TGTGCCAGCAGTGATTTGTGGACGGCTGAAGCTTTCTTT. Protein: CASSDLWTAEAFF.

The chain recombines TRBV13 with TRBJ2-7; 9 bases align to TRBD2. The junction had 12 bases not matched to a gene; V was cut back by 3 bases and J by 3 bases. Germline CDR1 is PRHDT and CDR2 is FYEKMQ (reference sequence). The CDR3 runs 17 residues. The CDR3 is CASSLGLAGHAGYEQYF. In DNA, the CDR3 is TGTGCCAGCAGCTTGGGGCTAGCGGGGCACGCGGGCTACGAGCAGTACTTC.

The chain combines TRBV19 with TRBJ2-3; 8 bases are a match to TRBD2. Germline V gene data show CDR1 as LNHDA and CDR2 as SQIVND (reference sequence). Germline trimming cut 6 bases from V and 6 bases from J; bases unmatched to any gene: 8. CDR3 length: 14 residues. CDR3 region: CASRYRGGQDTQYF. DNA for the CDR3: TGTGCCAGTAGGTACCGGGGGGGGCAGGATACGCAGTATTTT.

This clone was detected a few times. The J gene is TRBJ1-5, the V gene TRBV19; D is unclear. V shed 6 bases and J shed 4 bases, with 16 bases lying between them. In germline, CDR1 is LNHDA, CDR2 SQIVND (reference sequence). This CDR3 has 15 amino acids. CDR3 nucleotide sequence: TGTGCCAGTAGACCCATGCAGTCCCAAAATCAGCCCCAGCATTTT. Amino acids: CASRPMQSQNQPQHF.

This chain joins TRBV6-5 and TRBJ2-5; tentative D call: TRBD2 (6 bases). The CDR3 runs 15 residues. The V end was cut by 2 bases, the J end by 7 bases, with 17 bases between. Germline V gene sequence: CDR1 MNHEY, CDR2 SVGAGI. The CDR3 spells CASSYGGSLPRTQYF. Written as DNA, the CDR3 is TGTGCCAGCAGTTACGGGGGGTCCCTCCCGCGGACCCAGTACTTC.

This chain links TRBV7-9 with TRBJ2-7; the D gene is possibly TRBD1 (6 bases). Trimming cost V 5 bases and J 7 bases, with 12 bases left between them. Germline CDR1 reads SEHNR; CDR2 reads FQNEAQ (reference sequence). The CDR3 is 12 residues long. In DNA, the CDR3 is TGTGCCAGCAGCACAGGGTTGGGTGAGCAGTACTTC. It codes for CASSTGLGEQYF.

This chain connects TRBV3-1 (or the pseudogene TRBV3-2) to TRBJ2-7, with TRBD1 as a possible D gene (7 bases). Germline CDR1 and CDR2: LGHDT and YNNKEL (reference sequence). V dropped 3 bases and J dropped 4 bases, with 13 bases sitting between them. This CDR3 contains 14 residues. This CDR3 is CASSQTQGGYEQYF. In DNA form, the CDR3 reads TGTGCCAGCAGCCAGACCCAGGGGGGATACGAGCAGTACTTC.

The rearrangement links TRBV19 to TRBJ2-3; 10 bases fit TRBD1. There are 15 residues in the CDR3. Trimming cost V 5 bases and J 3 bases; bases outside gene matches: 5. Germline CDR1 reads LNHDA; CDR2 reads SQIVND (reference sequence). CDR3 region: CASSDPGQGTDTQYF. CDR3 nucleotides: TGTGCCAGTAGTGATCCGGGACAGGGGACAGATACGCAGTATTTT. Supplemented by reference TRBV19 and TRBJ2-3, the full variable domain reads DGGITQSPKYLFRKEGQNVTLSCEQNLNHDAMYWYRQDPGQGLRLIYYSQIVNDFQKGDIAEGYSVSREKKESFPLTVTSAQKNPTAFYLCASSDPGQGTDTQYFGPGTRLTVL.

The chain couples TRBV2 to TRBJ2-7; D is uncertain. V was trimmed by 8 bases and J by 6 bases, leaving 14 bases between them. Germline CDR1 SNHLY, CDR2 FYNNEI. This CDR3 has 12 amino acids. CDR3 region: CASHGESPEQYF. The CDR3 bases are TGTGCCAGCCATGGCGAGAGTCCCGAGCAGTACTTC.

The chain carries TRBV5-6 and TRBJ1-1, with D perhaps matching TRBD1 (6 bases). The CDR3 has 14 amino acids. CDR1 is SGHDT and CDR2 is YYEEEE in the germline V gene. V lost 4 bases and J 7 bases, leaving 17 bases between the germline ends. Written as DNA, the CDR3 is TGTGCCAGCAGCCCTAGGATGGGGGCGGGTGAAGCTTTCTTT. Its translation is CASSPRMGAGEAFF.

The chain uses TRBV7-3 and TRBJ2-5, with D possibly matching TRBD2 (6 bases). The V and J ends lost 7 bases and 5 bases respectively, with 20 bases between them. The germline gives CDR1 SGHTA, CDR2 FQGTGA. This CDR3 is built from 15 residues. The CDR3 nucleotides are TGTGCCAGCATGTTGAGGGCGGGGTTAGGGGAGACCCAGTACTTC. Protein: CASMLRAGLGETQYF. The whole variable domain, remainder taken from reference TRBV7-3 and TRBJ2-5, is GAGVSQTPSNKVTEKGKYVELRCDPISGHTALYWYRQSLGQGPEFLIYFQGTGAADDSGLPNDRFFAVRPEGSVSTLKIQRTERGDSAVYLCASMLRAGLGETQYFGPGTRLLVL.